The 18 T cell receptor beta chains given below trace back to one sample, sequenced in a study of blood T cell repertoires in COVID-19. Only in-frame clones appear in the TCRdb table, and some are missing; sequencing was by immunoSEQ multiplex PCR. Counted here are roughly 160,000 clones, under 95% occurring once; the ten biggest clones make up around 2.1%. Sequenced sample: peripheral blood. These TCRs come from a man aged 18-30 years with acute or convalescent COVID-19.

The chain employs TRBV5-1 and TRBJ2-7, with 7 positions matching TRBD1. The CDR3 covers 14 residues. Germline CDR1 SGHRS, CDR2 YFSETQ. V dropped 0 bases and J dropped 3; count of bases not matched to a gene: 3. The CDR3 DNA follows: TGCGCCAGCAGCTTGGGACAGGGCCTCTACGAGCAGTACTTC. Its protein product is CASSLGQGLYEQYF.

V is TRBV12-5 and J is TRBJ1-1; 8 nucleotides line up with TRBD1. The CDR3 consists of 15 residues. Trimming took 2 bases from V and 1 from J; bases not matched to a gene: 3. Germline loops: CDR1 LGHNT, CDR2 FRNRAP. The CDR3 region is CASGLQGAGNTEAFF. The CDR3 nucleotides are TGTGCTAGTGGTTTGCAGGGGGCCGGGAACACTGAAGCTTTCTTT.

The rearrangement joins TRBV7-7 to TRBJ2-1, with 7 bases matching TRBD2. Trimming took 1 base from V and 2 from J; bases not matched to a gene: 5. The CDR3 loop spans 16 amino acids. Germline V lookup: CDR1 SSHAT, CDR2 FNYEAQ (reference sequence). The CDR3: CASSLGGAGPYNEQFF. In DNA form, the CDR3 reads TGTGCCAGCAGCTTAGGAGGAGCGGGGCCCTACAATGAGCAGTTCTTC. The full variable domain, in which reference TRBV7-7 and TRBJ2-1 provide the parts outside the CDR3, is GAGVSQSPRYKVTKRGQDVTLRCDPISSHATLYWYQQALGQGPEFLTYFNYEAQPDKSGLPSDRFSAERPEGSISTLTIQRTEQRDSAMYRCASSLGGAGPYNEQFFGPGTRLTVL.

The chain combines TRBV9 with TRBJ1-5; a possible D gene is TRBD1 (6 bases). Germline V gene sequence: CDR1 SGDLS, CDR2 YYNGEE. V gave up 2 bases and J gave up 3 bases, with 12 bases separating them. The CDR3 covers 15 residues. Here the CDR3 DNA reads TGTGCCAGCAGCGTGACCGGACAGTTCAATCAGCCCCAGCATTTT. This sequence encodes CASSVTGQFNQPQHF.

The J gene is TRBJ1-2, the V gene TRBV10-3; perhaps TRBD1 as D (6 bases). With 0 bases removed from V and 7 bases from J, the gap between germline ends came to 9 bases. Looked up from germline, CDR1 is ENHRY and CDR2 is SYGVKD. The CDR3 totals 13 residues. Here the CDR3 DNA reads TGTGCCATCAGTGAGTCGGCAGGGGTTGGCTACACCTTC. It translates to CAISESAGVGYTF.

This sequence joins TRBV29-1 and TRBJ1-4; 9 bases line up with TRBD1. This CDR3 has 13 residues. Germline V gene data show CDR1 as SQVTM and CDR2 as ANQGSEA. The junction had 7 bases not matched to a gene; V was cut back by 6 bases and J by 8 bases. This chain's CDR3 is CSVVQGAPEKLFF. In DNA form, the CDR3 reads TGCAGCGTGGTACAGGGGGCGCCGGAAAAACTGTTTTTT. Together with reference TRBV29-1 and TRBJ1-4, the CDR3 gives the full variable domain: SAVISQKPSRDICQRGTSLTIQCQVDSQVTMMFWYRQQPGQSLTLIATANQGSEATYESGFVIDKFPISRPNLTFSTLTVSNMSPEDSSIYLCSVVQGAPEKLFFGSGTQLSVL.

The CDR3 DNA reads TGTGCCAGCAGCTTGGCTCGGGGGGCGGGACTTAATGAGCAGTTCTTC. Translating it yields CASSLARGAGLNEQFF. This chain connects TRBV5-4 to TRBJ2-1; TRBD2 is a possible D gene (7 bases). Trimming shortened V by 0 bases and J by 7 bases, and 17 bases separated the two germline ends. CDR3 length equals 16 residues. The germline V gene has CDR1 SGHNT and CDR2 YYREEE (reference sequence).

The chain has TRBV12-3 or TRBV12-4 and TRBJ1-2; D perhaps matches TRBD1 (5 bases). There are 12 residues in the CDR3. Trimming removed 6 bases at V and 4 bases at J, with 9 bases between. The CDR3 nucleotides are TGTGCCAGCAGCGACAGTAGCTATGGCTACACCTTC. Protein: CASSDSSYGYTF.

The genes are TRBV2 and TRBJ1-1, with 7 nucleotides matching TRBD1. Losses at the gene ends were 3 bases for V and 5 bases for J; bases not matched to a gene: 3. There are 13 residues in the CDR3. Per germline, CDR1 SNHLY and CDR2 FYNNEI. CDR3 DNA: TGTGCCAGCAGTGACAGGGGGACGACTGAAGCTTTCTTT. Its protein is CASSDRGTTEAFF.

The rearrangement joins TRBV29-1 to TRBJ1-1, with TRBD1 identical over 9 bases. The trim removed 7 bases at V and 1 base at J, leaving 10 bases unmatched. The germline CDR1 and CDR2 sequences are SQVTM and ANQGSEA. The CDR3 contains 15 residues. This CDR3 is CSGKGGTGRNTEAFF. The DNA for the CDR3 is TGCAGCGGGAAAGGGGGGACAGGGAGGAACACTGAAGCTTTCTTT.

In its sample, this clone was seen once. The rearrangement joins TRBV19 to TRBJ2-5; 8 nucleotides line up with TRBD2. The CDR3 has 16 amino acids. The V and J ends lost 4 bases and 2 bases, in that order; junction bases with no gene match: 9. Looked up from germline, CDR1 is LNHDA and CDR2 is SQIVND (reference sequence). The CDR3 region is CASSKHSGGRQETQYF. The CDR3 DNA reads as TGTGCCAGTAGTAAACACAGCGGGGGCCGTCAAGAGACCCAGTACTTC.

The chain has TRBV6-5 and TRBJ2-5; D ambiguous. V was trimmed by 6 bases and J by 5 bases, leaving 10 bases between them. The CDR3 extends over 12 amino acids. Looked up from germline, CDR1 is MNHEY and CDR2 is SVGAGI. The CDR3 is CASREIGETQYF. Here the CDR3 DNA reads TGTGCCAGCAGAGAGATCGGGGAGACCCAGTACTTC.

The rearrangement joins TRBV5-1 to TRBJ1-1; 10 nucleotides align to TRBD1. In germline, CDR1 is SGHRS, CDR2 YFSETQ. Trimming cost V 0 bases and J 3 bases; bases outside gene matches: 5. CDR3 length: 16 amino acids. The chain's CDR3 is CASSLVVGQGDTEAFF. The CDR3 coding sequence is TGCGCCAGCAGCTTGGTAGTAGGACAGGGGGACACTGAAGCTTTCTTT.

Here the CDR3 DNA reads TGTGCCAGCAGCTTGCAGAACACTGAAGCTTTCTTT. Amino acids: CASSLQNTEAFF. The V and J genes are TRBV5-4 and TRBJ1-1; D remains ambiguous. CDR1 is SGHNT, CDR2 YYREEE, per germline (reference sequence). The CDR3 is 12 amino acids. The germline V and J ends were trimmed by 1 base and 1 base, with 2 bases remaining between them.

The V call is TRBV7-9, the J call TRBJ2-7; 11 nucleotides align to TRBD2. This CDR3 has 15 amino acids. Germline CDR1 SEHNR, CDR2 FQNEAQ (reference sequence). J lost 7 bases, V lost 1 base, and 6 bases had no gene match. The CDR3 bases are TGTGCCAGCAGCTTAGGATCGGCTAGCGGGGGGGAGCAGTACTTC. The encoded protein is CASSLGSASGGEQYF. The whole variable domain, filled in from reference TRBV7-9 and TRBJ2-7, reads DTGVSQNPRHKITKRGQNVTFRCDPISEHNRLYWYRQTLGQGPEFLTYFQNEAQLEKSRLLSDRFSAERPKGSFSTLEIQRTEQGDSAMYLCASSLGSASGGEQYFGPGTRLTVT.

The CDR3: CASREGVEGQGNTEAFF. For the CDR3, the DNA is TGCGCCAGCAGGGAAGGCGTTGAAGGACAGGGAAACACTGAAGCTTTCTTT. This chain uses TRBV10-1 with TRBJ1-1; 8 bases are a match to TRBD1. V was clipped by 6 bases and J by 2 bases; unmatched bases: 14. The CDR3 is 17 amino acids. Germline V gives CDR1 WNHNN, CDR2 SYGVQD (reference sequence).

The chain is built from TRBV7-9 and TRBJ2-1, with a possible D match to TRBD2 (5 bases). The CDR3 has 12 residues. V gave up 2 bases and J gave up 10 bases, with 9 bases separating them. Per the germline V gene, CDR1 is SEHNR and CDR2 is FQNEAQ (reference sequence). CDR3 sequence: CASSLPSGEQFF. In DNA form, the CDR3 reads TGTGCCAGCAGCTTACCCAGCGGAGAGCAGTTCTTC.

This clone was found once. The J gene is TRBJ1-1, the V gene TRBV5-1; 7 bases line up with TRBD1. V shed 4 bases, J shed 1 base, and the junction held 16 bases outside the gene matches. CDR3 length equals 18 residues. Germline lookup yields CDR1 SGHRS and CDR2 YFSETQ. The CDR3 spells CASSLTVPGQLPNTEAFF. The CDR3 DNA sequence: TGCGCCAGCAGCCTAACTGTCCCGGGACAGCTACCGAACACTGAAGCTTTCTTT.